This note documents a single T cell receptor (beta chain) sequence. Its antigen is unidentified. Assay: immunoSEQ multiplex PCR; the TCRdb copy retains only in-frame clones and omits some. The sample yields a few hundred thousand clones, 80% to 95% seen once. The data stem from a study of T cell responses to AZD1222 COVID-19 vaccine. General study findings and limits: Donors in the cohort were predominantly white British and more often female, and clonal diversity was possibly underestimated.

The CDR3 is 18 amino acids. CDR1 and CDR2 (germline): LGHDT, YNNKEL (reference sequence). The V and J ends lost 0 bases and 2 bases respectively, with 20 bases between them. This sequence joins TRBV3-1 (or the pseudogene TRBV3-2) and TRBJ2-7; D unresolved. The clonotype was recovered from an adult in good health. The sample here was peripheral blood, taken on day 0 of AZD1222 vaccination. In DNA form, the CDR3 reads TGTGCCAGCAGCCAAGAGGGGAATAGACGATCCGCCGCCTACGAGCAGTACTTC. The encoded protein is CASSQEGNRRSAAYEQYF.